The 4 T cell receptor beta chains reported below all come from one sample, sequenced in a study of blood T cells in healthy people across ages. The second PCR ran about 6 to 11 cycles with a sample-barcoded 5' primer and J-beta primers. Via MiXCR, TCRdb re-called the 5' RACE reads, giving one row per CDR3 protein. The table shows around 900,000 distinct CDR3 sequences, with around 30% occurring only once. The source material was blood. The receptors come from a woman aged 80 or older in good health.

In its sample, this clonotype was seen many times. The chain combines TRBV20-1 with TRBJ2-7; a possible D gene is TRBD1 (6 bases). The germline CDR1 and CDR2 sequences are DFQATT and SNEGSKA (reference sequence). The CDR3 has 14 amino acids. Trimming stripped 1 base from V and 6 bases from J, with 16 bases between. CDR3 sequence (DNA): TGCAGTGCTAGAGTACAGGGAAGTCTCTCCGAGCAGTACTTC. It specifies CSARVQGSLSEQYF.

At least ten counts were recorded for this clonotype. This sequence joins TRBV29-1 and TRBJ2-7; 8 bases are a match to TRBD1. The CDR3 extends over 12 amino acids. In germline, CDR1 is SQVTM, CDR2 ANQGSEA. J lost 3 bases, V lost 8 bases, and 6 bases had no gene match. CDR3 sequence reads: CSTGQGSYEQYF. In DNA form, the CDR3 reads TGCAGCACCGGACAGGGTAGCTACGAGCAGTACTTC.

This clonotype came up many times. The chain is built from TRBV7-9 and TRBJ2-3, with unresolved D. This CDR3 region has 14 residues. In germline, CDR1 is SEHNR, CDR2 FQNEAQ (reference sequence). Trimming stripped 1 base from V and 2 bases from J, with 7 bases between. For the CDR3, the DNA is TGTGCCAGCAGCTTAGAGGCAGCCACAGATACGCAGTATTTT. As protein: CASSLEAATDTQYF. The entire variable domain, with the rest obtained from reference TRBV7-9 and TRBJ2-3, is as follows: DTGVSQNPRHKITKRGQNVTFRCDPISEHNRLYWYRQTLGQGPEFLTYFQNEAQLEKSRLLSDRFSAERPKGSFSTLEIQRTEQGDSAMYLCASSLEAATDTQYFGPGTRLTVL.

V usage is TRBV7-8 and J usage is TRBJ1-5; D is possibly TRBD1 (5 bases). The CDR3 extends over 13 amino acids. Germline loops: CDR1 SGHVS, CDR2 FQNEAQ. Between the trimmed V and J ends, which lost 8 bases and 2 bases, there was a span of 10 bases. Here the CDR3 DNA reads TGTGCCAGCGGAAGGGGCCGCAATCAGCCCCAGCATTTT. Protein sequence: CASGRGRNQPQHF.